These 13 T cell receptor beta chains were all obtained from the same sample, sequenced in a study of cytomegalovirus exposure and HLA in healthy donors. Amplification used 60 Vbeta primers and 13 Jbeta primers. Method: immunoSEQ multiplex PCR; TCRdb's copy keeps in-frame clones and lacks some. The record lists fewer than 60,000 clones, of which the ten most abundant hold more than 9%. Sequencing was done on a sample of PBMCs. The receptor source for this set is a woman aged 25 to 39 in good health and CMV-seropositive.

J is TRBJ1-5 and V is TRBV7-6; 7 nucleotides agree with TRBD1. J gave up 0 bases and V 5 bases, and 7 bases lay outside the gene matches. The CDR3 has 16 amino acids. Germline CDR1 SGHVS, CDR2 FNYEAQ. The CDR3: CASSGGDRRSNQPQHF. CDR3 DNA sequence: TGTGCCAGCAGCGGCGGGGACAGACGTAGCAATCAGCCCCAGCATTTT.

The chain links TRBV6-5 to TRBJ2-7, with D maybe TRBD2 (6 bases). Trimming shortened V by 11 bases and J by 4 bases, and 18 bases separated the two germline ends. This CDR3 region has 13 residues. In germline, CDR1 is MNHEY, CDR2 SVGAGI. The CDR3 sequence: CAVQPPAGYEQYF. In DNA form, the CDR3 reads TGTGCCGTCCAGCCCCCCGCGGGATACGAGCAGTACTTC.

This chain connects TRBV18 to TRBJ1-1; TRBD1 is a possible D gene (5 bases). The germline V gene has CDR1 KGHSH and CDR2 LQKENI. The CDR3 consists of 13 residues. V lost 8 bases and J 0 bases, leaving 10 bases between the germline ends. The CDR3 protein is CASGADLNTEAFF. CDR3 nucleotides: TGTGCCAGCGGGGCAGATTTGAACACTGAAGCTTTCTTT.

The rearrangement uses TRBV9 and TRBJ2-1, with TRBD2 matching over 12 bases. Trimming at V came to 2 bases and at J to 6 bases, leaving 0 bases not matched to a gene. CDR1 is SGDLS and CDR2 is YYNGEE in the germline V gene. The CDR3 has 14 residues. The CDR3 loop is CASSVTSGSNEQFF. CDR3 nucleotide sequence: TGTGCCAGCAGCGTGACTAGCGGGAGCAATGAGCAGTTCTTC.

The chain is built from TRBV27 and TRBJ1-3; no clear D gene. V lost 6 bases and J lost 0, with 6 bases in between. Looked up from germline, CDR1 is MNHEY and CDR2 is SMNVEV (reference sequence). The CDR3 length is 13 residues. This chain's CDR3 is CASRHVSGNTIYF. The DNA of the CDR3 is TGTGCCAGCAGACACGTCTCTGGAAACACCATATATTTT.

The CDR3 bases are TGTGCCAGCAGTCAAACAGGGGTCGGGGAGCTGTTTTTT. Translating it yields CASSQTGVGELFF. The chain joins TRBV6-5 to TRBJ2-2; TRBD1 aligns across 7 bases. Germline assignment: CDR1 MNHEY and CDR2 SVGAGI. V shed 5 bases, J shed 7 bases, and the junction held 4 bases outside the gene matches. This CDR3 is 13 amino acids long.

This chain uses TRBV5-1 with TRBJ1-3; D perhaps matches TRBD1 (5 bases). Trimming removed 4 bases from V and 3 bases from J, with 20 bases in between. Germline CDR1 reads SGHRS; CDR2 reads YFSETQ. This CDR3 comprises 17 residues. As DNA, the CDR3 is TGCGCCAGCAGCGCTACCCAGGGAACAGTTAGTGGAAACACCATATATTTT. Protein: CASSATQGTVSGNTIYF.

This chain joins TRBV30 and TRBJ1-2, with TRBD1 matching over 9 bases. V trimming: 5 bases; J trimming: 4 bases; junction bases outside the gene matches: 5. The CDR3 is 13 residues long. The germline V gene has CDR1 GTSNPN and CDR2 SVGIG (reference sequence). CDR3 coding DNA: TGTGCCTGGGGACAGGGGAGGGCCTATGGCTACACCTTC. Translated, it gives CAWGQGRAYGYTF.

The J gene is TRBJ2-1, the V gene TRBV4-2; D remains unclear. Germline V CDR1 and CDR2: LGHNA, YNFKEQ. The V gene lost 0 bases and the J gene lost 8 bases, with 8 bases spanning the gap. There are 13 residues in the CDR3. The CDR3 bases are TGTGCCAGCAGCCAAGATAGTGAGGATGAGCAGTTCTTC. Its protein is CASSQDSEDEQFF.

This chain's CDR3 is CASSIQAGGNQPQHF. The CDR3 DNA reads as TGTGCCAGTAGTATACAGGCAGGGGGCAATCAGCCCCAGCATTTT. The rearrangement uses TRBV19 and TRBJ1-5; D possibly corresponds to TRBD1 (6 bases). V lost 2 bases and J lost 2, with 10 bases in between. CDR1 LNHDA and CDR2 SQIVND come from the germline V gene (reference sequence). The CDR3 runs to 15 residues. The whole variable domain, remainder taken from reference TRBV19 and TRBJ1-5, is DGGITQSPKYLFRKEGQNVTLSCEQNLNHDAMYWYRQDPGQGLRLIYYSQIVNDFQKGDIAEGYSVSREKKESFPLTVTSAQKNPTAFYLCASSIQAGGNQPQHFGDGTRLSIL.

The CDR3 DNA is TGTGCCAGCAGTTACGAGGCGGAGAGCAATCAGCCCCAGCATTTT. Its protein product is CASSYEAESNQPQHF. This chain links TRBV6-5 with TRBJ1-5; D uncertain. The CDR3 spans 15 residues. Germline values: CDR1 MNHEY, CDR2 SVGAGI. V was cut by 2 bases and J by 1 base, with 9 bases left in between.

The gene calls are TRBV14 and TRBJ1-4, with D possibly being TRBD1 (5 bases). The CDR3 has 18 amino acids. Germline V gene sequence: CDR1 SGHDN, CDR2 FVKESK. V was clipped by 0 bases and J by 3 bases, with 17 bases between them. The CDR3 protein is CASSQDAWGGTANEKLFF. CDR3 nucleotide sequence: TGTGCCAGCAGCCAAGACGCCTGGGGGGGGACCGCTAATGAAAAACTGTTTTTT.

The DNA for the CDR3 is TGTGCTAGTGGTTTCAAGGCAGGGAATGACGAGCAGTACTTC. Amino acids: CASGFKAGNDEQYF. V is TRBV12-5 and J is TRBJ2-7; a weak D match, TRBD1 (5 bases). Trimming took off 3 bases at V and 5 bases at J, with 14 bases between the two ends. The CDR3 is made up of 14 amino acids. The germline CDR1 and CDR2 sequences are LGHNT and FRNRAP.